Listed below are T cell receptor beta chains from one sample, sequenced in a study of blood T cell repertoires in COVID-19. The protocol was immunoSEQ multiplex PCR, while the TCRdb copy is restricted to in-frame clones and leaves out a portion. Among roughly 170,000 clones listed, 82% were seen once. The sequenced sample consisted of PBMCs or T cells enriched from blood (not recorded which). The receptors here all came from a man between 60 and 70 years old who had recovered from COVID-19. CDR3s include the opening cysteine and the closing phenylalanine or tryptophan. D genes are given only for firm matches. Clone size is shown for a subset of rows, as once, few, many or a class of expanded clone.

J	V	size	D	DNA	CDR3
TRBJ2-5	TRBV18	once	NA	TGTGCCAGCTCACCACAGGGGTCGGAGACCCAGTACTTC	CASSPQGSETQYF
TRBJ1-4	TRBV7-8	once	TRBD1	TGTGCCAGCAGCCCGGGACAGGGGGGAGAAAAACTGTTTTTT	CASSPGQGGEKLFF
TRBJ1-2	TRBV10-3	few	TRBD1	TGTGCCATCAGTGAGACCGGACAGGTCTATGGCTACACCTTC	CAISETGQVYGYTF
TRBJ1-1	TRBV6-5	few	NA	TGTGCCAGCAGTTACGTGGCGGGCCAAAGAGGCACTGAAGCTTTCTTT	CASSYVAGQRGTEAFF
TRBJ2-5	TRBV28	NA	NA	TGTGCCAGCACCACCTCCAAGAGAGGACATCGCCAAGAGACCCAGTACTTC	CASTTSKRGHRQETQYF
TRBJ2-7	TRBV6-5	NA	NA	TGTGCCAGCAGAGACTACCCCGTTAGGGAGTACTTC	CASRDYPVREYF
TRBJ1-6	TRBV6-5	few	TRBD1	TGTGCCACCTCCGGGACAGGGAATTCACCCCTCCACTTT	CATSGTGNSPLHF
TRBJ1-2	TRBV29-1	NA	NA	TGCAGCGTTGAGTCGGCCCTCGAAGAAAGGGGCTATGGCTACACCTTC	CSVESALEERGYGYTF
TRBJ2-1	TRBV5-4	NA	NA	TGTGCCAGCAGCTCTAAGGACTACCTCGGTGAGCAGTTCTTC	CASSSKDYLGEQFF
TRBJ2-5	TRBV14	NA	TRBD2	TGTGCCAGCAGCCAACGTCGAGCGGGAGTGGGTGGAGAGACCCAGTACTTC	CASSQRRAGVGGETQYF
TRBJ1-1	TRBV3-1/TRBV3-2	NA	TRBD1	TGTGCCAGCAGCCTCGGACAGGGCAACACTGAAGCTTTCTTT	CASSLGQGNTEAFF
TRBJ2-5	TRBV6-5	few	TRBD2	TGTGCCAGCAGTTTGGCTAGCGGGGCCCTCGGGGAGACCCAGTACTTC	CASSLASGALGETQYF
TRBJ2-5	TRBV11-2	NA	TRBD1	TGTGCCAGCAGCTACAGGGGTACGTGGGAGACCCAGTACTTC	CASSYRGTWETQYF
TRBJ1-4	TRBV21-1	NA	NA	TGTGCCAGCAGCAACCGGCAGGGCCCTATCGATGAAAAACTGTTTTTT	CASSNRQGPIDEKLFF
TRBJ2-7	TRBV9	NA	TRBD1	TGTGCCAGCAGCAAACGACAGGGACCCTACGAGCAGTACTTC	CASSKRQGPYEQYF
TRBJ1-6	TRBV7-3	once	NA	TGTGCCAGCAGCTCCCACGGCAGGGGCAGTGCGGCACCCCTCCACTTT	CASSSHGRGSAAPLHF
TRBJ2-3	TRBV2	NA	TRBD1	TGTGCCAGCACCGAGGGGACAGGGCCCCCAGATACGCAGTATTTT	CASTEGTGPPDTQYF
TRBJ1-2	TRBV6-1	once	NA	TGTGCCAGCAGTGAAGCTCAGGCTGGCGGCTACACCTTC	CASSEAQAGGYTF
TRBJ1-1	TRBV5-1	NA	TRBD1	TGCGCCAGCAGCTTGGAACAGGGGAGGACTGAAGCTTTCTTT	CASSLEQGRTEAFF
TRBJ2-3	TRBV28	few	TRBD2	TGTGCCAGCAGTTTGGGACTAGCGGACACAGATACGCAGTATTTT	CASSLGLADTDTQYF
TRBJ2-2	TRBV19	many	TRBD1	TGTGCCAGTAGTATAGGCAGGGGGAATACCGGGGAGCTGTTTTTT	CASSIGRGNTGELFF
TRBJ2-3	TRBV2	NA	TRBD1	TGTGCCACCAGACAGGGGTGGGCAGATACGCAGTATTTT	CATRQGWADTQYF
TRBJ1-6	TRBV6-1	NA	NA	TGTGCCAGCAGTGAAGTGGCGGTTAATTCACCCCTCCACTTT	CASSEVAVNSPLHF
TRBJ1-4	TRBV30	NA	NA	TGTGCCTGGAGAGACAGGAATAGGGAAAAACTGTTTTTT	CAWRDRNREKLFF
TRBJ2-6	TRBV19	NA	TRBD2	TGTGCCAGTAGTATGACTAGCGGGATGTCTGGGGCCAACGTCCTGACTTTC	CASSMTSGMSGANVLTF
TRBJ2-4	TRBV28	NA	NA	TGTGCCAGCAGTTTAGAGAGCCCGGGCATTCAGTACTTC	CASSLESPGIQYF
TRBJ1-1	TRBV27	few	TRBD1	TGTGCCAGCAGTGCAGACAGGGGTCGGAACACTGAAGCTTTCTTT	CASSADRGRNTEAFF
TRBJ2-7	TRBV27	few	TRBD1	TGTGCCCGACCGGGACAGGGGATAAGGTACGAGCAGTACTTC	CARPGQGIRYEQYF
TRBJ2-7	TRBV28	NA	NA	TGTGCCAGCAGTTCAACAGCCAACTACGAGCAGTACTTC	CASSSTANYEQYF
TRBJ1-1	TRBV27	NA	TRBD1	TGTGCCAGCAGTCGAAACAGGGGTGCGAACACTGAAGCTTTCTTT	CASSRNRGANTEAFF
TRBJ1-1	TRBV5-1	NA	NA	TGCGCCAGCAGCTTGGGTGGGGGCCCGACTGAAGCTTTCTTT	CASSLGGGPTEAFF
TRBJ2-1	TRBV5-1	once	TRBD2	TGCGCCAGCAGCTTGCGACTAGCGGGGGGGGCGTACAATGAGCAGTTCTTC	CASSLRLAGGAYNEQFF
TRBJ2-7	TRBV7-9	NA	TRBD2	TGTGCCAGCAGTTTCGGACTAGCGGATCGCTACGAGCAGTACTTC	CASSFGLADRYEQYF
TRBJ1-2	TRBV14	NA	NA	TGTGCCAGCAGCCAAGATATCGGGTTCGACTATGGCTACACCTTC	CASSQDIGFDYGYTF
TRBJ2-2	TRBV28	NA	TRBD2	TGTGCCAGCAGTCTCGGACTAGCGGGAGGGGCTGGGGAGCTGTTTTTT	CASSLGLAGGAGELFF
TRBJ2-1	TRBV10-3	once	TRBD2	TGTGCCATCAGACCCGGGACTAGCGGGAGCGGTTCCTACAATGAGCAGTTCTTC	CAIRPGTSGSGSYNEQFF
TRBJ2-5	TRBV7-2	once	NA	TGTGCCAGCAGCTTCCAAGTTTCTAGCGTCGGTGAGCCCCAGTACTTC	CASSFQVSSVGEPQYF
TRBJ2-2	TRBV9	few	TRBD1	TGTGCCAGCAGCAGACGACAGGGTCGTACTAGAAACACCGGGGAGCTGTTTTTT	CASSRRQGRTRNTGELFF
TRBJ2-5	TRBV9	NA	TRBD1	TGTGCCAGCAGCGTAGGACAGGGTCAGAGAGAGACCCAGTACTTC	CASSVGQGQRETQYF
TRBJ1-2	TRBV18	once	NA	TGTGCCAGCTCCCCACAGGCCTACCGCGGCTTCTATGGCTACACCTTC	CASSPQAYRGFYGYTF
TRBJ2-2	TRBV5-1	NA	TRBD1	TGCGCCAGCAGCTTGCAGGGGGCGCTCACCGGGGAGCTGTTTTTT	CASSLQGALTGELFF
TRBJ1-1	TRBV7-2	NA	NA	TGTGCCAGCAGCTTAGGAGGGTATGCTTTCTTT	CASSLGGYAFF
TRBJ1-2	TRBV28	NA	TRBD1	TGTGCCACCGGGGCCCCGGGACAGGGTGGTGGCTACACCTTC	CATGAPGQGGGYTF
TRBJ1-2	TRBV10-3	NA	NA	TGTGCCATCAGTGTTCAGTCCTATGGCTACACCTTC	CAISVQSYGYTF
TRBJ2-1	TRBV27	NA	TRBD2	TGTGCCAGCAGTTTAAGACTAGCGGGGGGGCGTAATGAGCAGTTCTTC	CASSLRLAGGRNEQFF
TRBJ2-3	TRBV28	NA	NA	TGTGCCAGCAGTTTATGGAGTCGGCCAGGTGGTAGCACAGATACGCAGTATTTT	CASSLWSRPGGSTDTQYF
TRBJ1-5	TRBV5-1	NA	NA	TGCGCCAGCAGCTTACTACAGGGAATGCAGCCCCAGCATTTT	CASSLLQGMQPQHF
TRBJ2-1	TRBV29-1	NA	TRBD1	TGCAGCGTTGAAGAAGGGACAGGGGGCCTTGAGCAGTTCTTC	CSVEEGTGGLEQFF
TRBJ2-7	TRBV7-2	few	NA	TGTGCCAGCAGCTTGGGGCCGAGCTCCTACGAGCAGTACTTC	CASSLGPSSYEQYF
TRBJ2-2	TRBV5-8	NA	TRBD2	TGTGCCAGCAGCCTGGGACTAGCGGGAGCGAACACCGGGGAGCTGTTTTTT	CASSLGLAGANTGELFF
TRBJ1-6	TRBV9	few	TRBD1	TGTGCCAGCAGCGCATCAGGGGGTCATTCACCCCTCCACTTT	CASSASGGHSPLHF
TRBJ2-7	TRBV30	NA	TRBD1	TGTGCCTGGAGTGTACCAGGGGACAGCGAGCAGTACTTC	CAWSVPGDSEQYF